The clone carrying this T cell receptor (beta chain) was detected only a few times. Antigen specificity is unknown. The protocol was immunoSEQ multiplex PCR, while the TCRdb copy is restricted to in-frame clones and leaves out a portion. The sample shows more than 90,000 clones, about 82% of them seen only once. These data come from a study of cytomegalovirus exposure and HLA in healthy donors. Regarding the study as a whole: The authors confirmed in vitro that a few CMV-associated chains were specific for CMV antigens.

The CDR3 contains 14 residues. With 4 bases clipped from V and 8 bases from J, the junction kept 9 bases outside the gene matches. The V gene's germline CDR1 is MNHEY and CDR2 SVGAGI. Specimen: PBMCs. This chain links TRBV6-5 with TRBJ1-2, with TRBD1 matching over 8 bases. This clonotype was obtained from a man between 18 and 29 years old in good health and CMV-seronegative. DNA of the CDR3: TGTGCCAGCAGTTCGGGACAGGTCTCGAGCGGCTACACCTTC. Its translation is CASSSGQVSSGYTF.